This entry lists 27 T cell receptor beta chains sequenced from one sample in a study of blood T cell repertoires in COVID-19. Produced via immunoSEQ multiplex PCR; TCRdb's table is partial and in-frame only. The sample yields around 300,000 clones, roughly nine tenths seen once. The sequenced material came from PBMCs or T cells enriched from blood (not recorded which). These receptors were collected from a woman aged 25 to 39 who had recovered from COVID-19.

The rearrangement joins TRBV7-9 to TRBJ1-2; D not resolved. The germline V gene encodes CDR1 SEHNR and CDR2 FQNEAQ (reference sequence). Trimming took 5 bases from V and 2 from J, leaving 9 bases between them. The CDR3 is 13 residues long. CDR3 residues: CASSHTENYGYTF. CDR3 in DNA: TGTGCCAGCAGCCACACAGAGAACTATGGCTACACCTTC.

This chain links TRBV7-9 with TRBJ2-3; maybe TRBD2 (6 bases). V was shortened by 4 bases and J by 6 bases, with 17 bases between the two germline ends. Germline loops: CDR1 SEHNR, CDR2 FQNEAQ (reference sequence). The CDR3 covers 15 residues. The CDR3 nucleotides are TGTGCCAGCAGCTCCCACAGGCTTCGGGAGGATACGCAGTATTTT. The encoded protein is CASSSHRLREDTQYF.

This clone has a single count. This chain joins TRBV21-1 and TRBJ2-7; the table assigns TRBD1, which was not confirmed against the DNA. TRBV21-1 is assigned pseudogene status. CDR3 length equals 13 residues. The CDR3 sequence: CASSIRDRDEQYF. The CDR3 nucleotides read TGTGCCAGCAGCATCCGGGACAGGGACGAGCAGTACTTC.

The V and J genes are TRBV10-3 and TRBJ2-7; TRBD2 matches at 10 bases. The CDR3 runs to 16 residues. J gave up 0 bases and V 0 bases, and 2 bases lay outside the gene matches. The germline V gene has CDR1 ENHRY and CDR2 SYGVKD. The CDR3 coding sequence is TGTGCCATCAGTGAGTCTAGCGGGAGGATCTCCTACGAGCAGTACTTC. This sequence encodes CAISESSGRISYEQYF.

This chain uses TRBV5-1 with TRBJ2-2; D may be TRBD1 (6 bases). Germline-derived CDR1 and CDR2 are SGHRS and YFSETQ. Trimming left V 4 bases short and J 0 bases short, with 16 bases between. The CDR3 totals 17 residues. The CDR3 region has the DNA TGCGCCAGCAGCAATGTTGACAGGTACACGAACACCGGGGAGCTGTTTTTT. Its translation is CASSNVDRYTNTGELFF.

The DNA of the CDR3 is TGTGCCAGCAGCTTCACGGCTAGCGTCTCAACCGGGGAGCTGTTTTTT. Amino acid sequence: CASSFTASVSTGELFF. This chain uses TRBV5-6 with TRBJ2-2; possible D gene TRBD2, 6 bases. The CDR3 covers 16 residues. Per the germline V gene, CDR1 is SGHDT and CDR2 is YYEEEE. V gave up 2 bases and J gave up 5 bases, with 16 bases separating them.

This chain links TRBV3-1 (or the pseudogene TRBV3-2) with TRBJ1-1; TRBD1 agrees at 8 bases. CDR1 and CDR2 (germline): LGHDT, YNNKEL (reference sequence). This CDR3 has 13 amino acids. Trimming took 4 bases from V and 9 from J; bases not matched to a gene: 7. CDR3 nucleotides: TGTGCCAGCAGCCTCACGGACAGGGCAAAAGCTTTCTTT. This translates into CASSLTDRAKAFF.

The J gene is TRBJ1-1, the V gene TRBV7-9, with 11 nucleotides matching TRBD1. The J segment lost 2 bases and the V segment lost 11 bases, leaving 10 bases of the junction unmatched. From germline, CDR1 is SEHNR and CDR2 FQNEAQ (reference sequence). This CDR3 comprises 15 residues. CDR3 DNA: TGTGCCGGACAGAGGGACAGGGGGAGTAACACTGAAGCTTTCTTT. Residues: CAGQRDRGSNTEAFF.

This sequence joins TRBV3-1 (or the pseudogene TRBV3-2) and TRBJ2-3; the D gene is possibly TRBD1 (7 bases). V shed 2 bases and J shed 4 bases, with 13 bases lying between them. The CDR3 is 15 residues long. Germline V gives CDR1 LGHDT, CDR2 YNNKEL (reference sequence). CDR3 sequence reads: CASSQFQGGADTQYF. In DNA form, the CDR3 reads TGTGCCAGCAGCCAATTCCAGGGGGGCGCAGATACGCAGTATTTT.

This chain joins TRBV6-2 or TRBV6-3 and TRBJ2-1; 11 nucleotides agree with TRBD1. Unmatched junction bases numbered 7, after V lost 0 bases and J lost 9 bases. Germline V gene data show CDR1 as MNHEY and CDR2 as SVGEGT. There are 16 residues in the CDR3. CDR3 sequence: CASSYSDRGLRGEQFF. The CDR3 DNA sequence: TGTGCCAGCAGTTACTCGGACAGGGGGCTGAGGGGTGAGCAGTTCTTC.

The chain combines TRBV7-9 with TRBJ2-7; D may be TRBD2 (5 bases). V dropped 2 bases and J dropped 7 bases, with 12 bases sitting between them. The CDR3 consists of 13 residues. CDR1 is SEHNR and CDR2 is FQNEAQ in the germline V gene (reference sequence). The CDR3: CASSLLGSGEQYF. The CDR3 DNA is TGTGCCAGCAGCTTATTGGGTTCGGGGGAGCAGTACTTC.

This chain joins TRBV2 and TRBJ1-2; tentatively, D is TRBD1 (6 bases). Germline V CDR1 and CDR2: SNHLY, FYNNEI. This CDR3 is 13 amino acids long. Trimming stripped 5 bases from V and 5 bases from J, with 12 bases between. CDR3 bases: TGTGCCAGCAGTTTAACAGGGATGTATGGCTACACCTTC. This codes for CASSLTGMYGYTF.

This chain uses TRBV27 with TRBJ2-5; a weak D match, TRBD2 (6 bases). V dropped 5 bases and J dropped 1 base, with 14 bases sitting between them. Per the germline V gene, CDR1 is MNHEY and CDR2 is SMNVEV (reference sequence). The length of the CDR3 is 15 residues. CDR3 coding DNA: TGTGCCAGCAGTGGGTCCGGAGCGGGCCAAGAGACCCAGTACTTC. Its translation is CASSGSGAGQETQYF.

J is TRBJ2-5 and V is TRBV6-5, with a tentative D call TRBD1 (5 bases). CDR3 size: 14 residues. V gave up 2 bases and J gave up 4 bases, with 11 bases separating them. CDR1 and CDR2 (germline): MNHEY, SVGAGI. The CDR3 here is CASSYQGRRETQYF. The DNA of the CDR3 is TGTGCCAGCAGTTACCAGGGCAGGCGAGAGACCCAGTACTTC.

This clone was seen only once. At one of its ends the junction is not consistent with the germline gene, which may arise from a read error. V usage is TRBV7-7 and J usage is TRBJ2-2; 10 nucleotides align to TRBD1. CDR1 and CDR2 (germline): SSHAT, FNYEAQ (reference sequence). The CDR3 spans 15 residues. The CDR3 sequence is CASSAGTGDTGELFF. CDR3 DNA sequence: TGTGCTAGCAGCGCCGGGACAGGGGATACCGGGGAGCTGTTTTTT. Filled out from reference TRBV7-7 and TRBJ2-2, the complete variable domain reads GAGVSQSPRYKVTKRGQDVTLRCDPISSHATLYWYQQALGQGPEFLTYFNYEAQPDKSGLPSDRFSAERPEGSISTLTIQRTEQRDSAMYRCASSAGTGDTGELFFGEGSRLTVL.

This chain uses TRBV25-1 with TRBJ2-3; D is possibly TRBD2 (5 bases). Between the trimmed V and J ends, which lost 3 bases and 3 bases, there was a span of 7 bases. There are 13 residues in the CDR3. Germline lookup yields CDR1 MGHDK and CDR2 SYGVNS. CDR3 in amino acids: CASSDSGTDTQYF. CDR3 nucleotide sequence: TGTGCCAGCAGTGATTCGGGAACAGATACGCAGTATTTT. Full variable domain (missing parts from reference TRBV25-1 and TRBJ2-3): EADIYQTPRYLVIGTGKKITLECSQTMGHDKMYWYQQDPGMELHLIHYSYGVNSTEKGDLSSESTVSRIRTEHFPLTLESARPSHTSQYLCASSDSGTDTQYFGPGTRLTVL.

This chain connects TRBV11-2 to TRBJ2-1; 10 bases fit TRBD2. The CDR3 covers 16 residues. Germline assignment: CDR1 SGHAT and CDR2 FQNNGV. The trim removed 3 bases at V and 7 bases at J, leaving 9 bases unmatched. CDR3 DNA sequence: TGTGCCAGCAGCTTTCGGTCGGCTAGCGGGAGTAATGAGCAGTTCTTC. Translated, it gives CASSFRSASGSNEQFF.

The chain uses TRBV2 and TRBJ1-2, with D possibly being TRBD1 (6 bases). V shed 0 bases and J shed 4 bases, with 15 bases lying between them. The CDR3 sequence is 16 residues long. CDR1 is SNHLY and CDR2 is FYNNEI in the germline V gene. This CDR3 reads CASSEAIGQRIYGYTF. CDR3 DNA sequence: TGTGCCAGCAGTGAAGCAATCGGACAGCGAATCTATGGCTACACCTTC.

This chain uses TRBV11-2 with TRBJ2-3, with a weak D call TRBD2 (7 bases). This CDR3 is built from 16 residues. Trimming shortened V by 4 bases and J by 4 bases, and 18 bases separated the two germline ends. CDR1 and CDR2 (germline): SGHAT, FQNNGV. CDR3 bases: TGTGCCAGCAGCTCCCTGGCGGGGCGGGGGCCAGATACGCAGTATTTT. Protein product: CASSSLAGRGPDTQYF.

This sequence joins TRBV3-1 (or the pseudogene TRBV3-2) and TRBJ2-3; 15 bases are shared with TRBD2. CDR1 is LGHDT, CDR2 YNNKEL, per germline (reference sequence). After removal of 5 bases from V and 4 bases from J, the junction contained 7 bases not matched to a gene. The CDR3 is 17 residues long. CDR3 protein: CASSGGLAGGPSDTQYF. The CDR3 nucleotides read TGTGCCAGCAGCGGAGGACTAGCGGGAGGGCCCTCAGATACGCAGTATTTT.

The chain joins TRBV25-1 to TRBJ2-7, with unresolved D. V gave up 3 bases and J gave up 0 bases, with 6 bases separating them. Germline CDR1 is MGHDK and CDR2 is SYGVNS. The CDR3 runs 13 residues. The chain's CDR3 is CASSDRLSYEQYF. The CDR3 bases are TGTGCCAGCAGTGATAGACTCTCCTACGAGCAGTACTTC.

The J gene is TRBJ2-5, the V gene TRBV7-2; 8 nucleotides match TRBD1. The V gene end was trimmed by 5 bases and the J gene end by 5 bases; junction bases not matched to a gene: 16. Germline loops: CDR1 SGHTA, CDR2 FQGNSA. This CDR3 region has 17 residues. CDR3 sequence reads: CASSHNAGPGGWETQYF. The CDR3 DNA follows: TGTGCCAGCAGCCACAATGCGGGGCCAGGGGGCTGGGAGACCCAGTACTTC.

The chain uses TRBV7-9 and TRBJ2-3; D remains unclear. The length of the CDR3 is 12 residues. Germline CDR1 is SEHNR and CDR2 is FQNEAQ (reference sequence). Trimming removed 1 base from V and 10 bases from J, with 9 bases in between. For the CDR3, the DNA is TGTGCCAGCAGCTTAGACCGCGCCTCGCAGTATTTT. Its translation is CASSLDRASQYF.

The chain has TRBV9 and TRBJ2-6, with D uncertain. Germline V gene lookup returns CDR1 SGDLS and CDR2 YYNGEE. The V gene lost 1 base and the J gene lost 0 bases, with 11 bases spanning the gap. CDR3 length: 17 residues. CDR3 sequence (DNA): TGTGCCAGCAGCGTATCCTCTACGCGCTCTGGGGCCAACGTCCTGACTTTC. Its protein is CASSVSSTRSGANVLTF.

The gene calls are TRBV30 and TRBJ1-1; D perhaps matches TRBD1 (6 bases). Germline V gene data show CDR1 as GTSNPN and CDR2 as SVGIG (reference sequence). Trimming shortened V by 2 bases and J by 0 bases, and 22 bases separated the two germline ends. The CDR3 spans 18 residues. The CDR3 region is CAWSHTTGSPPLNTEAFF. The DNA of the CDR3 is TGTGCCTGGAGTCACACAACAGGGTCCCCGCCGCTGAACACTGAAGCTTTCTTT.

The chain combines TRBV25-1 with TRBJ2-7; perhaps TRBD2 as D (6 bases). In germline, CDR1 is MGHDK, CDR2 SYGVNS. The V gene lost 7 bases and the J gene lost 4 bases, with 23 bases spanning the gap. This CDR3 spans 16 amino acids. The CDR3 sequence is CASNLNVGIGRYEQYF. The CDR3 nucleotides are TGTGCCAGCAATCTGAATGTAGGGATAGGGAGGTACGAGCAGTACTTC.

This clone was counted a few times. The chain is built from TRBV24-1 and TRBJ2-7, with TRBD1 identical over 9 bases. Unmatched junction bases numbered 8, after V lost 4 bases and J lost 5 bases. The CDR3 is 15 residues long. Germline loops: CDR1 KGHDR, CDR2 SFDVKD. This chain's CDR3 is CATSDPRTGANEQYF. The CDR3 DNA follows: TGTGCCACCAGTGACCCCCGGACAGGGGCTAACGAGCAGTACTTC.